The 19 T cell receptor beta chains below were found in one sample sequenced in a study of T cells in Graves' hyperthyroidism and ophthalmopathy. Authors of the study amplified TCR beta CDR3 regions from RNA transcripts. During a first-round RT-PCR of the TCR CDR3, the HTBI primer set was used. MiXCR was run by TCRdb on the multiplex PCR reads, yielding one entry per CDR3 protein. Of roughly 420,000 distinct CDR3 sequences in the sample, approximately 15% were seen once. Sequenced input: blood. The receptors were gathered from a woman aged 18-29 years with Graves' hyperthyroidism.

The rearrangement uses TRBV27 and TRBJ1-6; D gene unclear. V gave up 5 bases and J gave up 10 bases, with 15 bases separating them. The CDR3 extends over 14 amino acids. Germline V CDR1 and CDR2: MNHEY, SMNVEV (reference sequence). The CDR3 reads CASSAKPWGSPLHF. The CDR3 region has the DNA TGTGCCAGCAGTGCCAAACCCTGGGGATCACCCCTCCACTTT.

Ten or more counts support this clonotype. The CDR3 nucleotides are TGTGCCAGCAGTTACTTTACAGGGGGGGGTCCCGGGGAGCTGTTTTTT. It codes for CASSYFTGGGPGELFF. The chain has TRBV6-6 and TRBJ2-2, with D maybe TRBD1 (8 bases). The CDR3 is made up of 16 amino acids. The V gene lost 1 base and the J gene lost 6 bases, with 15 bases spanning the gap. Germline values: CDR1 MNHNY, CDR2 SVGAGI (reference sequence).

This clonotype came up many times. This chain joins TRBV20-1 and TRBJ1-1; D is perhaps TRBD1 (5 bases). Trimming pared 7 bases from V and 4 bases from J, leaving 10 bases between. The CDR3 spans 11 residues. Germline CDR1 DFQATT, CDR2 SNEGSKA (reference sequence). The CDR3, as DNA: TGCAGTGGACAGTGGGTCACTGAAGCTTTCTTT. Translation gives CSGQWVTEAFF.

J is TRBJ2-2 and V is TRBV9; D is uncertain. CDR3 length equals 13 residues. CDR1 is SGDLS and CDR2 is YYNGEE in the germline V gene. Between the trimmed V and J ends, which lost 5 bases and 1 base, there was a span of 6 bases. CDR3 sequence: CASRGGNTGELFF. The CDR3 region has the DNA TGTGCCAGCAGGGGCGGGAACACCGGGGAGCTGTTTTTT. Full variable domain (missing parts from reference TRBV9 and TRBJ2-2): DSGVTQTPKHLITATGQRVTLRCSPRSGDLSVYWYQQSLDQGLQFLIQYYNGEERAKGNILERFSAQQFPDLHSELNLSSLELGDSALYFCASRGGNTGELFFGEGSRLTVL.

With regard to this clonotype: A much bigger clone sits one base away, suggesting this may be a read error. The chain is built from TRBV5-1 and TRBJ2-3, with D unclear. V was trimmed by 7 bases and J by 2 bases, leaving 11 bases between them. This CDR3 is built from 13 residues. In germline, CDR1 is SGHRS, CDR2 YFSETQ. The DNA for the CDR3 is TGCGCCAGCGGCGTTGGCGACACAGATACGCAGTATTTT. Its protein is CASGVGDTDTQYF.

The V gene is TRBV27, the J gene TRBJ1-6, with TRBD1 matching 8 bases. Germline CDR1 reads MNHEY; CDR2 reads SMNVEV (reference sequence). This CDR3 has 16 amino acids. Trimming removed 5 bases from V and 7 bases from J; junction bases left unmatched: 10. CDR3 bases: TGTGCCAGCAGTGCGAAAACAGGGGGAGGAAATTCACCCCTCCACTTT. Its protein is CASSAKTGGGNSPLHF.

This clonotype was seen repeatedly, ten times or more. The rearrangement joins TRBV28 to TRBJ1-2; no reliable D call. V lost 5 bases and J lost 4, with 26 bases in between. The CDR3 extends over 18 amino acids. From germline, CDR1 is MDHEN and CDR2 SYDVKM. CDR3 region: CASSPGIRTGSLGYGYTF. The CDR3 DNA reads TGTGCCAGCAGTCCCGGGATTCGAACGGGGAGTTTGGGCTATGGCTACACCTTC.

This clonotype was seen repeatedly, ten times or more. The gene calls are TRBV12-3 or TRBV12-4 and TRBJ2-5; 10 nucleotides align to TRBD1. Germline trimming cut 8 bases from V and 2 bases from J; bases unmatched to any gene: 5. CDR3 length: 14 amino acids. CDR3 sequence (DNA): TGTGCCAGCCGACAGGGGGCGAGTCAAGAGACCCAGTACTTC. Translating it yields CASRQGASQETQYF.

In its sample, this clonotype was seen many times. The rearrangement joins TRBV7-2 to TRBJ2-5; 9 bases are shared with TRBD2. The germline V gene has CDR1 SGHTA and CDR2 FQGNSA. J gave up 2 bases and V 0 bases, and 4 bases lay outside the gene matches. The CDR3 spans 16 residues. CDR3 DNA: TGTGCCAGCAGCTTAGCTAGCGGGGGTCCTCAAGAGACCCAGTACTTC. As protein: CASSLASGGPQETQYF.

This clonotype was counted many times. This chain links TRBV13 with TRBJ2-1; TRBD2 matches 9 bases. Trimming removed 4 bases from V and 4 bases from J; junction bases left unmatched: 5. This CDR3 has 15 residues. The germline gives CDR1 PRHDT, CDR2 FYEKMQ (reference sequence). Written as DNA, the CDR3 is TGTGCCAGCAGCTCGCCTAGCGGGGAATACAATGAGCAGTTCTTC. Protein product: CASSSPSGEYNEQFF.

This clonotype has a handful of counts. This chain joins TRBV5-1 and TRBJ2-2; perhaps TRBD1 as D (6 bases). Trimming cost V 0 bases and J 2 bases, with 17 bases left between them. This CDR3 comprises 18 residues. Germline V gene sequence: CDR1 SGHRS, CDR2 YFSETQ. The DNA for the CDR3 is TGCGCCAGCAGCTTGGGTGGTAACAGGGCAGTAAACACCGGGGAGCTGTTTTTT. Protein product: CASSLGGNRAVNTGELFF.

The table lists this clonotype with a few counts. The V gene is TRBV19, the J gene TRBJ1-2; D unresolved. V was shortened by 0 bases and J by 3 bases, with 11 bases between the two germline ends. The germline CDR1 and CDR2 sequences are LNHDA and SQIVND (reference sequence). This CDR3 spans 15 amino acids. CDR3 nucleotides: TGTGCCAGTAGTATAGACCGCGGATCGCACTATGGCTACACCTTC. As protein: CASSIDRGSHYGYTF. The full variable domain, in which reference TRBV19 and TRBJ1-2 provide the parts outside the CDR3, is DGGITQSPKYLFRKEGQNVTLSCEQNLNHDAMYWYRQDPGQGLRLIYYSQIVNDFQKGDIAEGYSVSREKKESFPLTVTSAQKNPTAFYLCASSIDRGSHYGYTFGSGTRLTVV.

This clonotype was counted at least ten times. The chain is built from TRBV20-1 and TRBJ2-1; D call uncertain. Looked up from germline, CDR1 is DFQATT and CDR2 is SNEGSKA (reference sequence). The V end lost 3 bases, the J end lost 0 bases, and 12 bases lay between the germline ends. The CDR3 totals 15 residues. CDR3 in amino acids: CSASVPPSSYNEQFF. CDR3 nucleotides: TGCAGTGCTAGTGTTCCGCCCAGCTCCTACAATGAGCAGTTCTTC.

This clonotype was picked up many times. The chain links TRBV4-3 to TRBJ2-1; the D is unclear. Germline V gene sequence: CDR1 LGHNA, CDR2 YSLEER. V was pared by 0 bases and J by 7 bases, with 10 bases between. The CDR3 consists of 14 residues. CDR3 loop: CASSQDNEINEQFF. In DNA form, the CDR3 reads TGCGCCAGCAGCCAAGATAATGAAATAAATGAGCAGTTCTTC.

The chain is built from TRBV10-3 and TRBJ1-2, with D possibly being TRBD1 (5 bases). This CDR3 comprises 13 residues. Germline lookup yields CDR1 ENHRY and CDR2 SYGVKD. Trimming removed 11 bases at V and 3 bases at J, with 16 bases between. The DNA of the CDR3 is TGTGCCGTAAGACCGCAGGGAGACTATGGCTACACCTTC. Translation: CAVRPQGDYGYTF.

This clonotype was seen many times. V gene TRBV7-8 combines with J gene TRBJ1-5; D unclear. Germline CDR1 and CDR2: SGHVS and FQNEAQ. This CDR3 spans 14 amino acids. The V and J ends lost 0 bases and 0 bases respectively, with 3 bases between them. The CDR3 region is CASSLANSNQPQHF. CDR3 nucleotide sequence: TGTGCCAGCAGCTTAGCCAATAGCAATCAGCCCCAGCATTTT.

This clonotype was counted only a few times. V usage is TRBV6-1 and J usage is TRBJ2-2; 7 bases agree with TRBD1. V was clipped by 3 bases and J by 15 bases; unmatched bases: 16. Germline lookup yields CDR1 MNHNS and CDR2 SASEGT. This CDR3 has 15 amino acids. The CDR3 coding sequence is TGTGCCAGCAGTGACCGTCCGGGACAGCCAAAGGGGGTGTTTTTT. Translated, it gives CASSDRPGQPKGVFF.

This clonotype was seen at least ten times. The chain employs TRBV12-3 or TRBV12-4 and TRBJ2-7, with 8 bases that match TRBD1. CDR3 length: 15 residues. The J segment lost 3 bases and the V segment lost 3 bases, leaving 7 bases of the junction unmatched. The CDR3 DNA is TGTGCCAGCAGTTTCCGGACAGGGCTGAACTACGAGCAGTACTTC. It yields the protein CASSFRTGLNYEQYF.

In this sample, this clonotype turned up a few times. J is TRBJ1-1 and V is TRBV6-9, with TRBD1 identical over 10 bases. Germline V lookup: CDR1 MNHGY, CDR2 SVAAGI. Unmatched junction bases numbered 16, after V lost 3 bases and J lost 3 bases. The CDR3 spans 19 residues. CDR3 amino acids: CASSYPIFLTGTGDTEAFF. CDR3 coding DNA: TGTGCCAGCAGTTACCCCATATTTCTAACCGGGACAGGGGACACTGAAGCTTTCTTT.